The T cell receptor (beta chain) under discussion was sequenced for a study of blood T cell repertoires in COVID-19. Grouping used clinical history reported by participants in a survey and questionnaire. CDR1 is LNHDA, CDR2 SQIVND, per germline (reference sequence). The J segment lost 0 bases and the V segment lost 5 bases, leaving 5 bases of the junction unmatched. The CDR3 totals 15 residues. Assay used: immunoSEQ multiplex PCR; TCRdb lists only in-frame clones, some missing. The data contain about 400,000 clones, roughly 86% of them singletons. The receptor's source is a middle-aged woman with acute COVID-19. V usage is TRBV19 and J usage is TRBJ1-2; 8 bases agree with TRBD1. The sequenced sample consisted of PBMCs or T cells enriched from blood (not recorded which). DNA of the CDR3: TGTGCCAGTAGTGGCCGGGACAGGCCTAACTATGGCTACACCTTC. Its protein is CASSGRDRPNYGYTF.